Ten or more counts support the clone carrying this T cell receptor (beta chain). These data originate in a study of breast tumors, draining lymph nodes, adjacent tissues. A single record per CDR3 protein comes from TCRdb applying MiXCR to the multiplex PCR reads. This table holds about 130,000 distinct CDR3 sequences, about 20% found once. The ends lost 0 bases at V and 1 base at J; junction bases unmatched: 11. CDR3 length: 20 amino acids. Breast cancer patients provided tissue from their axillary draining lymph nodes. This TCR was sampled from a female donor with breast cancer. Some clones in this sample may be carry-over from other donors' samples. The V call is TRBV12-3 or TRBV12-4, the J call TRBJ2-1; 11 bases are a match to TRBD2. Sequencing was done on a sample of axillary lymph node tissue. The CDR3: CASSLAASGRRQLSYNEQFF. CDR3 coding DNA: TGTGCCAGCAGTTTAGCGGCTAGCGGGAGGCGACAACTTTCCTACAATGAGCAGTTCTTC.